This entry features one T cell receptor (beta chain) sequence. This sample is part of a study of cytomegalovirus exposure and HLA in healthy donors. PCR primers comprised 60 Vbeta and 13 Jbeta primers. The assay was immunoSEQ multiplex PCR, and TCRdb's table has in-frame clones only and misses some. The table has hundreds of thousands of clones, about 80% seen once; the top ten hold roughly 15%. Germline CDR1 is SGHTS and CDR2 is YDEGEE. The CDR3 loop spans 13 amino acids. V shed 4 bases and J 7 bases; nucleotides not matched to a gene: 3. This clonotype was obtained from a man aged 40-49 years in good health and CMV-seronegative. The chain uses TRBV5-8 and TRBJ2-1; 9 bases align to TRBD1. Sequenced input: PBMCs. Here the CDR3 reads CASSRDRVNEQFF. DNA of the CDR3: TGTGCCAGCAGCCGGGACAGGGTGAATGAGCAGTTCTTC.